The TCR beta chain described here comes from a study of T cell repertoires in cytomegalovirus infection. From the reads, TCRdb called clonotypes with MiXCR, one entry per CDR3 protein. This sample has some 940,000 distinct CDR3 sequences, with approximately 31% found just once. Concerning this clonotype itself: Its antigen remains unidentified.

The CDR3 totals 16 residues. Trimming pared 1 base from V and 0 bases from J, leaving 10 bases between. The germline CDR1 and CDR2 sequences are MGHRA and YSYEKL. Sequencing was performed on cultured CD8+ T cells from PBMCs, taken from culture after CMV antigen stimulation. The V call is TRBV4-1, the J call TRBJ1-3; D gene uncertain. The sequence was collected from a human donor in good health (CMV status not recorded). Some clones in this sample may be carry-over from other donors' samples. Here the CDR3 DNA reads TGCGCCAGCAGCCAAGTTGCGGTGAACTCTGGAAACACCATATATTTT. Its protein product is CASSQVAVNSGNTIYF.